Reported below is one TCR beta chain. No cognate antigen has been identified for it. The record has no base qualities; no much larger clone is one base away. TCRbeta CDR3 regions were amplified from genomic DNA using the immunoSEQ Assay, a bias-controlled multiplex PCR. The original pipeline was this. Within the assay, amplification of reference gene primers was used to estimate how many nucleated cells each sample contained. To quantify the absolute abundance of each unique TCRbeta CDR3 rearrangement, sequence reads were collapsed and filtered. For each sample, productive Simpson clonality was calculated as the square root of Simpson's diversity index across productive rearrangements. TCRdb mirrors the immuneACCESS table, restricted to in-frame sequences. Some clones are absent from its copies; in checked studies, under half trace to an unresolved V gene, and the reason for the others is unknown. The DNA gave D and trimming, while V, J and clone size come from that table. The sample table lists approximately 120,000 clones, just under 85% of them with a count of one. The top ten clonotypes cover around 13% of the sample.

The data belong to a study of blood T cell repertoires in COVID-19 (dated by TCRdb to about 2020). General notes on the study: Samples covering the acute and convalescent phases of COVID-19 were provided by collaborators in the United States, Italy and Spain. Sample metadata almost always included a de-identified subject ID, COVID-19 status, age in years and sex. The material from the prospective study consisted of cDNA or gDNA derived from T cells, B-cell-depleted T cells, or PBMCs. The repertoires were released in a freely available public database intended as a resource for research on the immune response to SARS-CoV-2. Where available, HLA class I and class II types were obtained from metadata supplied by the sample provider rather than from assay-based typing. Samples came from the ongoing ImmuneRACE study (first 160 participants) plus 1,254 subjects from 6 global collaborators. The dataset comprised deeply sampled blood TCRbeta repertoires from subjects exposed to, actively infected with, or recovered from COVID-19.

The collaborating institutions used their own protocols to collect whole blood in K2EDTA tubes. For TCRbeta analysis, collaborator samples were shipped as frozen whole blood, as isolated PBMCs, or as DNA extracted from either sample type. V and J are truncated by 5 bases and 0 bases respectively, leaving an intervening sequence of 12 bases. Per the germline V gene, SGHVS is the CDR1 and FNYEAQ is the CDR2. The CDR3 has 15 amino acids, counting the end cysteine and phenylalanine. The kept DNA is CDR3 alone, 45 bases in frame from the first base. What the study reported, not specific to this receptor: The quantity of clinical and demographic metadata differed by source and by participant and was supplied without curation.

Sequenced: peripheral blood. The sequence came from a human donor in a cohort sampled during active COVID-19. The rearrangement joined TRBV7-6 to TRBJ2-3, and TRBD1 may be the D gene, going by 6 matching bases. CDR3 reads: CASSPLTGSTDTQYF. The DNA sequence is given as TGTGCCAGCAGCCCCTTAACAGGGAGCACAGATACGCAGTATTTT.